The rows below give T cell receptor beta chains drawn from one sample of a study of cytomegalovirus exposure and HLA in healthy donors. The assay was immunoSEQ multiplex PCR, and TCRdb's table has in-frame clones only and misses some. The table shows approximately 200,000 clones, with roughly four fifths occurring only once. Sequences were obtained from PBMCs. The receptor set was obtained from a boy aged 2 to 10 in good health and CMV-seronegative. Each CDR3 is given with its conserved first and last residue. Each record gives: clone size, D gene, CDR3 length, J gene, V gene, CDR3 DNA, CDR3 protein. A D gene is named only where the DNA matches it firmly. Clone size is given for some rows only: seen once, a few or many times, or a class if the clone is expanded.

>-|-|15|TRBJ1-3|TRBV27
TGTGCCAGCAGTTTTTCAGGGGCGAGCGGAAACACCATATATTTT
CASSFSGASGNTIYF
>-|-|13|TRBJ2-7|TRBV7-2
TGTGCCAGCAGCCCAGTTTACTCCTACGAGCAGTACTTC
CASSPVYSYEQYF
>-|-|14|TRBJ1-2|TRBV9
TGTGCCAGCAGCGAAACCCCCGGGGGGGATGGCTACACCTTC
CASSETPGGDGYTF
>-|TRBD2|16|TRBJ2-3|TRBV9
TGTGCCAGCAGCCCGCGGGGGGCCAATATAGCAGATACGCAGTATTTT
CASSPRGANIADTQYF
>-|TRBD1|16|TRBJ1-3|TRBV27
TGTGCCAGCGGAAAGGACAGGGGAGTCTCTGGAAACACCATATATTTT
CASGKDRGVSGNTIYF
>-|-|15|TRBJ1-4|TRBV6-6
TGTGCCAGCAGTTACGCCAGGGCAACTAATGAAAAACTGTTTTTT
CASSYARATNEKLFF
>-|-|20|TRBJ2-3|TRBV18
TGTGCCAGCTCACCGAATAACCCCCCCTTTGGCGGATTTCGCACAGATACGCAGTATTTT
CASSPNNPPFGGFRTDTQYF
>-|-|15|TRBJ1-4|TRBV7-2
TGTGCCAGCAGCTTTGCACATTCAACTAATGAAAAACTGTTTTTT
CASSFAHSTNEKLFF
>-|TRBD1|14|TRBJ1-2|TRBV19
TGTGCCAGCCAATCCGGACAGGCGCACTATGGCTACACCTTC
CASQSGQAHYGYTF
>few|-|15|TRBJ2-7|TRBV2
TGTGCCAGCAGAACCAGACTAGAGGATATGTACGAGCAGTACTTC
CASRTRLEDMYEQYF
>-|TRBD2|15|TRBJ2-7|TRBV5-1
TGCGCCAGCAGCTTGAACCCCGGGGGGGCCTACGAGCAGTACTTC
CASSLNPGGAYEQYF
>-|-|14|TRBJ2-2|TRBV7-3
TGTGCCAGCAGCTTACTCCCTAGTACCGGGGAGCTGTTTTTT
CASSLLPSTGELFF
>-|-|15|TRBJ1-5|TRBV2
TGTGCCAGCAGCCTGGGCAGGGAAGGCAATCAGCCCCAGCATTTT
CASSLGREGNQPQHF
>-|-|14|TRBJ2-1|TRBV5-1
TGCGCCAGCAGCAATGTAGCACCCTACAATGAGCAGTTCTTC
CASSNVAPYNEQFF
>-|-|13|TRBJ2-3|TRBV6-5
TGTGCCAGCAGGAAGGGGGGGACAGATACGCAGTATTTT
CASRKGGTDTQYF
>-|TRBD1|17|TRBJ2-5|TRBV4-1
TGCGCCAGCAGCCAAGGGGACAGGGTTTTGGGGCGAGAGACCCAGTACTTC
CASSQGDRVLGRETQYF
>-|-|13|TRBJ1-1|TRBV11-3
TGTGCCAGCGGCTCCGGGGGGAACACTGAAGCTTTCTTT
CASGSGGNTEAFF
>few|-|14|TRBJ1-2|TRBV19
TGTGCCAGTAGTATCACAACGGCGGGGTTTGGCTACACCTTC
CASSITTAGFGYTF
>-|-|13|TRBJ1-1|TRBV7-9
TGTGCCAGCAGCTTAGAACAGTCTACTGAAGCTTTCTTT
CASSLEQSTEAFF
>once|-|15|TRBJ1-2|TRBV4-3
TGCGCCAGCAGCCGGGACACCACGCCTAACTATGGCTACACCTTC
CASSRDTTPNYGYTF
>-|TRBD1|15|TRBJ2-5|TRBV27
TGTGCCAGCAGGGGATTACAGGGGTTCCTGGAGACCCAGTACTTC
CASRGLQGFLETQYF
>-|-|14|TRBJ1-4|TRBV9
TGTGCCAGCAGCGTAGGCCAGGCTCATGAAAAACTGTTTTTT
CASSVGQAHEKLFF
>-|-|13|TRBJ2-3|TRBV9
TGTGCCAGCTCCCGGGACTTGACAGATACGCAGTATTTT
CASSRDLTDTQYF
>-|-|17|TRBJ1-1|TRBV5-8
TGTGCCAGCAGCCCGTTCGGGGGGGGCCGCGGCAGAACTGAAGCTTTCTTT
CASSPFGGGRGRTEAFF
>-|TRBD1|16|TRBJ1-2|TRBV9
TGTGCCAGCAGCGCCCAGACAGGGGGCGTAAACTATGGCTACACCTTC
CASSAQTGGVNYGYTF
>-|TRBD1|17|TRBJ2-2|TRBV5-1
TGCGCCAGCAGCTCGGGCACCGACAGGGCGAACACCGGGGAGCTGTTTTTT
CASSSGTDRANTGELFF
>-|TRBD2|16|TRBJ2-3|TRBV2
TGTGCCAGCACCGAAACACCCGGACTAGGAGGCGATACGCAGTATTTT
CASTETPGLGGDTQYF
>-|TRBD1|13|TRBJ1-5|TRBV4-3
TGCGCCAGCAGCCGGCTCACAGGGGGCCCCCAGCATTTT
CASSRLTGGPQHF
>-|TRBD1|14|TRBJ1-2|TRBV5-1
TGCGCCAGCAGCTCGTGGACAGGGAAGTATGGCTACACCTTC
CASSSWTGKYGYTF
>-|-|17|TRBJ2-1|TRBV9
TGTGCCAGCAGCGGATTAGCGGACGGGAGCTCCTACAATGAGCAGTTCTTC
CASSGLADGSSYNEQFF
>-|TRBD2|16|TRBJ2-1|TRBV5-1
TGCGCCAGCAGCAAGGAGCGGGGGGGCCTGAGGAATGAGCAGTTCTTC
CASSKERGGLRNEQFF
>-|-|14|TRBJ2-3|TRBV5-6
TGTGCCAGCAGCTTGAGCAGGAGGGGAGATACGCAGTATTTT
CASSLSRRGDTQYF
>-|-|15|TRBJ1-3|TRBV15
TGTGCCACCAGCAGAGATCGGGGCTCTGGAAACACCATATATTTT
CATSRDRGSGNTIYF
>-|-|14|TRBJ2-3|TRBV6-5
TGTGCCAGCAGGTCAACAGGGCCCGCAGATACGCAGTATTTT
CASRSTGPADTQYF
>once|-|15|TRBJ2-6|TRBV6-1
TGTGCCAGCAGTGAAGCAGGGGCTGGGGCCAACGTCCTGACTTTC
CASSEAGAGANVLTF
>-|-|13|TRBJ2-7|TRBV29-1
TGCAGCGTTGGCCAGCGAAGCTCCTACGAGCAGTACTTC
CSVGQRSSYEQYF
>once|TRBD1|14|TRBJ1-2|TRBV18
TGTGCCAGCTCCCAGGGACAGGGGGTCTCTGGCTACACCTTC
CASSQGQGVSGYTF
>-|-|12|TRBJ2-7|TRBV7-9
TGTGCCAGCAGCTTAGATCTCCACGAGCAGTACTTC
CASSLDLHEQYF
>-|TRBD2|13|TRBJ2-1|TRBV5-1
TGCGCCAGCAGCGTCGGGACTAGCAATGAGCAGTTCTTC
CASSVGTSNEQFF
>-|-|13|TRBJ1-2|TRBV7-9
TGTGCCAGCAGCTTAGTTCCGGGGTATGGCTACACCTTC
CASSLVPGYGYTF
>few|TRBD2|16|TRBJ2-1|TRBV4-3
TGCGCCAGCAGCCAAGATTCTAGCGGGGGGGGCATCGAGCAGTTCTTC
CASSQDSSGGGIEQFF
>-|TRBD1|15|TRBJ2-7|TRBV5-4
TGTGCCAGCAGTCCAGGGACAGGGGGATCGAGGGAGCAGTACTTC
CASSPGTGGSREQYF
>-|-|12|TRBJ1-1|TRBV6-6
TGTGCCAGCAGACGACAGGAAACTGAAGCTTTCTTT
CASRRQETEAFF